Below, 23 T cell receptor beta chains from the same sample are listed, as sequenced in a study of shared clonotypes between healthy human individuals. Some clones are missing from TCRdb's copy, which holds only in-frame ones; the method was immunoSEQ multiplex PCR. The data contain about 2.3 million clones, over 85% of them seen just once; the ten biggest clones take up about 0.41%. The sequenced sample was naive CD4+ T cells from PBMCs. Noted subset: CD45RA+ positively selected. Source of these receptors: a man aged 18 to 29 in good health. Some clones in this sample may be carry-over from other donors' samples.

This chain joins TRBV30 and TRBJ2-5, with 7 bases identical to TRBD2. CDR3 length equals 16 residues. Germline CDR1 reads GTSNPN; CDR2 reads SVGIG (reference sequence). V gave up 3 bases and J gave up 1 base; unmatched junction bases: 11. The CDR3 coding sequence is TGTGCCTGGAGGGCTACGACTAGCTATCGCCAAGAGACCCAGTACTTC. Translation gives CAWRATTSYRQETQYF.

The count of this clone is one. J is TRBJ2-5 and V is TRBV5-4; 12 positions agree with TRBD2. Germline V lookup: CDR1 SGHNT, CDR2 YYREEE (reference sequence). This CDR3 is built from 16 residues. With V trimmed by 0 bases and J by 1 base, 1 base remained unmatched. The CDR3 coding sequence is TGTGCCAGCAGCTTGGCTAGCGGGGGGGCCCAAGAGACCCAGTACTTC. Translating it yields CASSLASGGAQETQYF.

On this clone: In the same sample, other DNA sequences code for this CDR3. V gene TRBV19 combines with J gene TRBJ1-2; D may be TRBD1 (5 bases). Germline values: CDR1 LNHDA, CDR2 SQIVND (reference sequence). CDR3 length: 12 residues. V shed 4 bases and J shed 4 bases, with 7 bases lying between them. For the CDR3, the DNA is TGTGCCAGTAGTAGCCAGGGCTATGGCTACACCTTC. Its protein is CASSSQGYGYTF.

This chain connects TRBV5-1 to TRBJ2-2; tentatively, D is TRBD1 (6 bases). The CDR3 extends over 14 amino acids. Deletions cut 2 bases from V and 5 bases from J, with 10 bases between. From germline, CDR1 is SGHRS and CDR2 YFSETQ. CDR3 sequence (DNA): TGCGCCAGCAGCTTTGGACAGAGAACCGGGGAGCTGTTTTTT. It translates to CASSFGQRTGELFF. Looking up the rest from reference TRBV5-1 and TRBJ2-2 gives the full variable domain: KAGVTQTPRYLIKTRGQQVTLSCSPISGHRSVSWYQQTPGQGLQFLFEYFSETQRNKGNFPGRFSGRQFSNSRSEMNVSTLELGDSALYLCASSFGQRTGELFFGEGSRLTVL.

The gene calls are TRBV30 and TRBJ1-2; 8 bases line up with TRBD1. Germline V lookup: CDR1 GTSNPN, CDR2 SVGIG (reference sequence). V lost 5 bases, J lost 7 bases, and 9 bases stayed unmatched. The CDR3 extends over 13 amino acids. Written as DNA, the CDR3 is TGTGCCTGGGGCAGGGGGCGCCGGGGTGGCTACACCTTC. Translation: CAWGRGRRGGYTF.

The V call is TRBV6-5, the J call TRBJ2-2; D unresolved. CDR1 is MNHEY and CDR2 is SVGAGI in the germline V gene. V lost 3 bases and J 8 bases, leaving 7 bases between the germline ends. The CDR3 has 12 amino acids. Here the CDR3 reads CASSYHPGELFF. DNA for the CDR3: TGTGCCAGCAGTTATCACCCGGGGGAGCTGTTTTTT.

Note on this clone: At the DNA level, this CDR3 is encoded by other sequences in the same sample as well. CDR3 bases: TGTGCCAGCAGTGATCCGGGTTCCTACGAGCAGTACTTC. As protein: CASSDPGSYEQYF. The chain uses TRBV6-1 and TRBJ2-7; D not resolved. The germline V and J ends were trimmed by 3 bases and 1 base, with 7 bases remaining between them. The CDR3 is made up of 13 amino acids. Germline-derived CDR1 and CDR2 are MNHNS and SASEGT.

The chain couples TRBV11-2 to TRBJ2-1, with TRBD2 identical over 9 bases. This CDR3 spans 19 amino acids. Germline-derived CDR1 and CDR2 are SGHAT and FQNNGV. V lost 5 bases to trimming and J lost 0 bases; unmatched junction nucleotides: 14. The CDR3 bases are TGTGCCAGCAGCAGCTTGAGACTAGCGGACAGGAGCTCCTACAATGAGCAGTTCTTC. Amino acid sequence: CASSSLRLADRSSYNEQFF.

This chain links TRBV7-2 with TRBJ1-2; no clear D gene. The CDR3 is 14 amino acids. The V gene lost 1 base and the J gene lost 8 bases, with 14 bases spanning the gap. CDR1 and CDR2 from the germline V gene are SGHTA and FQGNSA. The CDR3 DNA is TGTGCCAGCAGCTTAGGTTTGGCAGTCCGGGGCTACACCTTC. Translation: CASSLGLAVRGYTF.

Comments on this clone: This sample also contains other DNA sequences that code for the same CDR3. For the CDR3, the DNA is TGCGCCAGCAGGGGAGGCGGAACTAATGAAAAACTGTTTTTT. Protein sequence: CASRGGGTNEKLFF. The chain is built from TRBV5-1 and TRBJ1-4, with unresolved D. This CDR3 is 14 amino acids long. V was cut by 5 bases and J by 1 base, with 9 bases left in between. Per germline, CDR1 SGHRS and CDR2 YFSETQ.

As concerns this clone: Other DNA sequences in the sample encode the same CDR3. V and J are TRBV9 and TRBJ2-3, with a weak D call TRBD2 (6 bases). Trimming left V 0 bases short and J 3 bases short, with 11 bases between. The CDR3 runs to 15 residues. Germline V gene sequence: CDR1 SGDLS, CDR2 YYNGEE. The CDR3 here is CASSVVGSGTDTQYF. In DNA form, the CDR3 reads TGTGCCAGCAGCGTAGTCGGGAGCGGGACAGATACGCAGTATTTT.

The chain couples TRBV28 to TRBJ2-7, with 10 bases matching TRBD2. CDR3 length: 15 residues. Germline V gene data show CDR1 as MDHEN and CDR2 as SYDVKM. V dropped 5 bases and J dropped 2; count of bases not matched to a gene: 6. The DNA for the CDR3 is TGTGCCAGCAGTCTAGAGCTAGCGGGGGCCTACGAGCAGTACTTC. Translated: CASSLELAGAYEQYF.

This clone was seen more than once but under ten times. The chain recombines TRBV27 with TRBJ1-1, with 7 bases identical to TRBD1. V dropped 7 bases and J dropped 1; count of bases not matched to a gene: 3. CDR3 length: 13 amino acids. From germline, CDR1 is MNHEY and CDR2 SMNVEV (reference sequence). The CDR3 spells CASTRQGNTEAFF. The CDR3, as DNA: TGTGCCAGCACTCGACAGGGGAACACTGAAGCTTTCTTT.

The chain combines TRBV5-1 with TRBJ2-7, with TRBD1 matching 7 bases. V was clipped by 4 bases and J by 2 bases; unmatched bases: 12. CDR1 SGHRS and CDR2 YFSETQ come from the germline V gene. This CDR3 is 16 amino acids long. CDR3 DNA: TGCGCCAGCAGCACCCGGACAGGACGACCCCCCTACGAGCAGTACTTC. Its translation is CASSTRTGRPPYEQYF.

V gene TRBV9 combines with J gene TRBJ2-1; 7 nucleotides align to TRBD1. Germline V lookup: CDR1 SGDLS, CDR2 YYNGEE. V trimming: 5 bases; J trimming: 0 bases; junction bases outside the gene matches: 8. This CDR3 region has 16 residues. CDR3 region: CASSPTGAPSYNEQFF. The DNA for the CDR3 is TGTGCCAGCAGTCCTACAGGGGCCCCCTCCTACAATGAGCAGTTCTTC.

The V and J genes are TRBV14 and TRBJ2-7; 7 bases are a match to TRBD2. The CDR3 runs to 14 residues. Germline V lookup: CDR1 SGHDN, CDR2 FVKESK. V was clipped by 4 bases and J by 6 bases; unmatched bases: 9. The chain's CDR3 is CASSPWGGRGEQYF. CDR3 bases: TGTGCCAGCAGCCCCTGGGGGGGTCGGGGCGAGCAGTACTTC.

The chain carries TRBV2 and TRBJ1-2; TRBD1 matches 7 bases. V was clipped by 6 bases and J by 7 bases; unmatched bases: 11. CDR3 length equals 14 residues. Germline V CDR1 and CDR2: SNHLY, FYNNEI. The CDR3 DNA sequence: TGTGCCAGCAGGGGCGACAGGGTGTCGATTGGCTACACCTTC. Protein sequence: CASRGDRVSIGYTF.

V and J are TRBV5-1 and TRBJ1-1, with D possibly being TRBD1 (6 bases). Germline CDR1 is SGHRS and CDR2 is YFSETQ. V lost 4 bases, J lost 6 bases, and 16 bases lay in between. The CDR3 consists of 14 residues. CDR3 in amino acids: CASSPPGHGSEAFF. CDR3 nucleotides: TGCGCCAGCAGCCCCCCGGGACATGGATCTGAAGCTTTCTTT.

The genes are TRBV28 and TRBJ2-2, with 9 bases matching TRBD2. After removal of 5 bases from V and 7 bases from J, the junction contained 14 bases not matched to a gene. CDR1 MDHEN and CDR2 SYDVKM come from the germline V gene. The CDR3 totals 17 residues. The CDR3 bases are TGTGCCAGCAGTCCTAACGAGGCGGGAGGGCCAATCGGGGAGCTGTTTTTT. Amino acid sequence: CASSPNEAGGPIGELFF.

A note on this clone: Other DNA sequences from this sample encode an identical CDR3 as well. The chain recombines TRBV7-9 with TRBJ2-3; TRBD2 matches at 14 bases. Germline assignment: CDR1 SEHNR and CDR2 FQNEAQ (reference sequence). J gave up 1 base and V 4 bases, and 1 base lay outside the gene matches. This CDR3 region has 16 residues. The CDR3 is CASSSGLAGGTDTQYF. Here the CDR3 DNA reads TGTGCCAGCAGCTCGGGACTAGCGGGAGGCACAGATACGCAGTATTTT.

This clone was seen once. This chain's CDR3 is CASSLVGGPDQPQHF. The CDR3 DNA reads TGCGCCAGCAGCTTGGTTGGTGGCCCCGATCAGCCCCAGCATTTT. The J gene is TRBJ1-5, the V gene TRBV5-1; D call uncertain. The CDR3 has 15 amino acids. V was shortened by 0 bases and J by 5 bases, with 12 bases between the two germline ends. Per the germline V gene, CDR1 is SGHRS and CDR2 is YFSETQ.

Here the CDR3 DNA reads TGTGCCAGCAGCTCCTTGCGGGGTCCCAATCAGCCCCAGCATTTT. It specifies CASSSLRGPNQPQHF. The J gene is TRBJ1-5, the V gene TRBV7-9; unclear D gene. Per germline, CDR1 SEHNR and CDR2 FQNEAQ (reference sequence). V was shortened by 4 bases and J by 3 bases, with 13 bases between the two germline ends. The CDR3 extends over 15 amino acids.

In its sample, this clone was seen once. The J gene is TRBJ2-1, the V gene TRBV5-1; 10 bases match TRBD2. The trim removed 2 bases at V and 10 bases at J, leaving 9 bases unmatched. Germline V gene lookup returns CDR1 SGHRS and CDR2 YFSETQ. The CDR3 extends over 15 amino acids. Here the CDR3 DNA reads TGCGCCAGCAGCTTTAGGCTAGCGGGGGAAGCGGAGCAGTTCTTC. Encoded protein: CASSFRLAGEAEQFF.